Listed below are T cell receptor beta chains from one sample, sequenced in a study of Ad26.COV2.S vaccination and SARS-CoV-2 variants. Some clones are missing from TCRdb's copy, which holds only in-frame ones; the method was immunoSEQ multiplex PCR. The profile shows about 330,000 clones, 85% to 90% of them singletons. Sequencing used peripheral blood, obtained in a trial of Ad26.COV2.S vaccine versus placebo. These receptors originate from a person between 18 and 65 years old who received the Ad26.COV2.S COVID-19 vaccine or a placebo. Each CDR3 is given with its conserved first and last residue. A D gene is named only where the DNA matches it firmly. A clone size is listed for some rows: how often the clone was seen (once, few, many), or a class if it is expanded.

V	size	J	D	DNA	CDR3
TRBV5-4	-	TRBJ2-4	-	TGTGCCAGCAGTAAGGCAGGGGACATTCAGTACTTC	CASSKAGDIQYF
TRBV2	-	TRBJ1-4	TRBD1	TGTGCCAGCAGTTTAGGAGGGGGCTCAGGCCGGAGTGAAAAACTGTTTTTT	CASSLGGGSGRSEKLFF
TRBV2	-	TRBJ2-3	TRBD2	TGTGCCAGCAGTGATTTACTCGGGGGGGCCAAAGATACGCAGTATTTT	CASSDLLGGAKDTQYF
TRBV4-3	-	TRBJ1-2	TRBD1	TGCGCCAGCAACTTTGAACAGGGGGCGGTAATAGATGGCTACACCTTC	CASNFEQGAVIDGYTF
TRBV4-1	few	TRBJ2-7	TRBD1	TGCGCCAGCAGCCCGCCGGGACAGGAGTACGAGCAGTACTTC	CASSPPGQEYEQYF
TRBV19	-	TRBJ2-1	-	TGTGCCAGCTCCCTCCCCAATGAGCAGTTCTTC	CASSLPNEQFF
TRBV3-1/TRBV3-2	-	TRBJ1-6	-	TGTGCCAGCAGCGAAACCCTACAAGTAGGTTCACCCCTCCACTTT	CASSETLQVGSPLHF
TRBV5-1	-	TRBJ2-1	-	TGCGCCAGCAGCTTGGCCAGCTCGGTTGGGGGCGCCGGGCGGGACAATGAGCAGTTCTTC	CASSLASSVGGAGRDNEQFF
TRBV5-6	-	TRBJ1-2	TRBD1	TGTGCCAGCAGCCTCCGGACAGGAGTTTATGGCTACACCTTC	CASSLRTGVYGYTF
TRBV12-5	-	TRBJ1-3	TRBD1	TGTGCTAGTGGGCCCGCCGAGGGACAGGGGTTGTCTGGAAACACCATATATTTT	CASGPAEGQGLSGNTIYF
TRBV19	-	TRBJ2-3	TRBD2	TGTGCCAGTAGTCTTCTGGGCGGGGGGGCTCGGAATACGCAGTATTTT	CASSLLGGGARNTQYF
TRBV4-3	-	TRBJ1-2	-	TGCGCCAGCAGCCAATCTCGGGGGATTCTAAACTATGGCTACACCTTC	CASSQSRGILNYGYTF
TRBV6-2/TRBV6-3	once	TRBJ2-1	-	TGTGCCAGCAGCCCGGGCGTGAATGAGCAGTTCTTC	CASSPGVNEQFF
TRBV7-2	-	TRBJ1-6	-	TGTGCCAGCAGCCCCGGTCTCTTCCACGGTTCACCCCTCCACTTT	CASSPGLFHGSPLHF
TRBV29-1	-	TRBJ1-1	TRBD1	TGCAGTATTCAACAGGGGGCTACTGAAGCTTTCTTT	CSIQQGATEAFF
TRBV7-9	once	TRBJ2-2	-	TGTGCCAGCAGCCTGAGGCATTTGAACACCGGGGAGCTGTTTTTT	CASSLRHLNTGELFF
TRBV6-2/TRBV6-3	-	TRBJ1-2	TRBD1	TGTGCCAGCAGCCCACAGGGGGCTTACTATGGCTACACCTTC	CASSPQGAYYGYTF
TRBV5-1	-	TRBJ1-2	TRBD1	TGCGCCAGTACAGGGGGCAATATCTACACCTTC	CASTGGNIYTF
TRBV4-1	-	TRBJ1-2	-	TGCGCCAGCAGCCAAGATGATCGGGGATGGGCCGACTATGGCTACACCTTC	CASSQDDRGWADYGYTF
TRBV5-4	-	TRBJ1-5	-	TGTGCCAGCAGCGACGGTAGCAATCAGCCCCAGCATTTT	CASSDGSNQPQHF
TRBV25-1	-	TRBJ1-1	-	TGTGCCAGCAGTGAATATAAGGCGGTCACGAACACTGAAGCTTTCTTT	CASSEYKAVTNTEAFF
TRBV7-9	-	TRBJ1-2	-	TGTGCCAGCAGCTGGGCGGACGGCGCCACTAACTATGGCTACACCTTC	CASSWADGATNYGYTF
TRBV6-6	-	TRBJ1-1	-	TGTGCCAGCAGTCCCCACCTAGTGGGGAAGGACACTGAAGCTTTCTTT	CASSPHLVGKDTEAFF
TRBV25-1	once	TRBJ1-2	TRBD1	TGTGCCAGCAGTGAACGGACAGGCCCTAAGAGTGGCTACACCTTC	CASSERTGPKSGYTF
TRBV5-1	-	TRBJ1-1	-	TGCGCCAGCAGCTCGTGGACGGCGGGGGGCACTGAAGCTTTCTTT	CASSSWTAGGTEAFF
TRBV6-6	-	TRBJ1-6	-	TGTGCCAGCAGTTACTCGAAATATAGTTCTCCCCTCCACTTT	CASSYSKYSSPLHF
TRBV4-1	-	TRBJ2-2	TRBD1	TGCGCCAGCAGCCAACCGGGACAGAGGAACACCGGGGAGCTGTTTTTT	CASSQPGQRNTGELFF
TRBV27	once	TRBJ2-2	TRBD2	TGTGCCAGCAGTGTGGGCCCCGGGACTAGCAGGGATCCAAGTGGGGGGGAGCTGTTTTTT	CASSVGPGTSRDPSGGELFF
TRBV7-2	-	TRBJ1-6	-	TGTGCCAGCAGCTTCCCTAATTCACCCCTCCACTTT	CASSFPNSPLHF
TRBV2	-	TRBJ1-4	-	TGTGCCAGCGCAGACCGGGGCTCTAATGAAAAACTGTTTTTT	CASADRGSNEKLFF
TRBV11-2	-	TRBJ2-7	-	TGTGCCAGCAGCCCCGGGGCCGCGGGGTCCTACGAGCAGTACTTC	CASSPGAAGSYEQYF
TRBV6-2/TRBV6-3	-	TRBJ2-7	-	TGTGCCAGCAGTACCTTCTACGAGCAGTACTTC	CASSTFYEQYF
TRBV6-5	-	TRBJ1-2	-	TGTGCCAGCAGTTACTCGAATAGCGGCAGCTATGGCTACACCTTC	CASSYSNSGSYGYTF
TRBV7-2	once	TRBJ1-4	-	TGTGCCAGCAGCTTTATGGGAACAACTAATGAAAAACTGTTTTTT	CASSFMGTTNEKLFF
TRBV19	-	TRBJ1-1	-	TGTGCCAGTTCGATAGGGCGTTTGAACACTGAAGCTTTCTTT	CASSIGRLNTEAFF
TRBV27	once	TRBJ1-2	-	TGTGCCAGCAGTCAAATGGAGGGCAGGCGGAACTATGGCTACACCTTC	CASSQMEGRRNYGYTF
TRBV5-4	-	TRBJ2-5	TRBD2	TGTGCCAGCGGCCTAGCGGGAGGGGATGAGACCCAGTACTTC	CASGLAGGDETQYF
TRBV4-3	-	TRBJ2-3	-	TGCGCCAGCAGCCAAGGAGATACGCAGTATTTT	CASSQGDTQYF
TRBV18	-	TRBJ1-1	TRBD1	TGTGCCAGCTCACCTAATTACCAGGGGGATGAAGCTTTCTTT	CASSPNYQGDEAFF
TRBV7-9	-	TRBJ1-4	-	TGTGCCAGCAGTCCGGGACCGGGAACGGAAAAACTGTTTTTT	CASSPGPGTEKLFF
TRBV19	-	TRBJ1-3	-	TGTGCCACGGGGGGGGTCTCTGGAAACACCATATATTTT	CATGGVSGNTIYF
TRBV4-2	-	TRBJ1-2	TRBD1	TGTGCCAGCAGCCAAGCCGGGACAGGGGCCATCCCTGGCTACACCTTC	CASSQAGTGAIPGYTF
TRBV4-3	-	TRBJ2-1	-	TGCGCCAGCAGCCAAGACTTACGGGGATTGGGCTACAATGAGCAGTTCTTC	CASSQDLRGLGYNEQFF